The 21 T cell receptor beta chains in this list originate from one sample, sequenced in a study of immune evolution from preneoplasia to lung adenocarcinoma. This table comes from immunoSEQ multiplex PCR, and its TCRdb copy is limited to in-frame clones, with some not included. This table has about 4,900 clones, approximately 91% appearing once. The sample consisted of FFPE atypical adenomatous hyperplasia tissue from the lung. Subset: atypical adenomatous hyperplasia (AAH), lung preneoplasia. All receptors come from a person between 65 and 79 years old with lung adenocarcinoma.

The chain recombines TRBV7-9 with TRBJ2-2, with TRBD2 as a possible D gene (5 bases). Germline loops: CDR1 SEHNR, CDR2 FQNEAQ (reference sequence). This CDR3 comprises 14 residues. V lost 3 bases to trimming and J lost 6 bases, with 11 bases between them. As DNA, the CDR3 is TGTGCCAGCAGCTTCCTAGCTAGCCCCGGGGAGCTGTTTTTT. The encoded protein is CASSFLASPGELFF.

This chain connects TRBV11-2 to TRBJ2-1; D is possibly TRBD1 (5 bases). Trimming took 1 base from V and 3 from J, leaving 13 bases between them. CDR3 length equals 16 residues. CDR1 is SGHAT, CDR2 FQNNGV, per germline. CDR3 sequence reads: CASSLVGLEGYNEQFF. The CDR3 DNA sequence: TGTGCCAGCAGCTTAGTGGGGCTAGAAGGCTACAATGAGCAGTTCTTC.

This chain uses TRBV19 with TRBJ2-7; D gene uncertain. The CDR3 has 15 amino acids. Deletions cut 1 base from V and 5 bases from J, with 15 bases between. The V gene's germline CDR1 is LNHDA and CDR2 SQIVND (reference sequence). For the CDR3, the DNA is TGTGCCAGTAGTATAGCCCAGACATCGTCCCACGAGCAGTACTTC. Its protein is CASSIAQTSSHEQYF. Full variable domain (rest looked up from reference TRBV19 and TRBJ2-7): DGGITQSPKYLFRKEGQNVTLSCEQNLNHDAMYWYRQDPGQGLRLIYYSQIVNDFQKGDIAEGYSVSREKKESFPLTVTSAQKNPTAFYLCASSIAQTSSHEQYFGPGTRLTVT.

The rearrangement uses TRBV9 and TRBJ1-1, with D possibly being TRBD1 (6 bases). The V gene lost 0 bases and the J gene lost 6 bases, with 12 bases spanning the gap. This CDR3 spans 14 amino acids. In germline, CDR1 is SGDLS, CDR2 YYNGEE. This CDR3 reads CASSVVSGAAEAFF. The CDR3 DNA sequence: TGTGCCAGCAGCGTAGTATCGGGGGCCGCTGAAGCTTTCTTT.

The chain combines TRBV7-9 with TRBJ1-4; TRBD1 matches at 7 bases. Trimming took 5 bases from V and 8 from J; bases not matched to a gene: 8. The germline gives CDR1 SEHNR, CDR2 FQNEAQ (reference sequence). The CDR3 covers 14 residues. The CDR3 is CASSTQGVQEKLFF. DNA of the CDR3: TGTGCCAGCAGCACCCAGGGGGTGCAGGAAAAACTGTTTTTT.

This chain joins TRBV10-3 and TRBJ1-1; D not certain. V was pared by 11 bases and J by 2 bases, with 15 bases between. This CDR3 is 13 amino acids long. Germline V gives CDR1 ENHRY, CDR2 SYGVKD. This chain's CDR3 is CALKREVNTEAFF. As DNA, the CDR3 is TGTGCCCTAAAAAGGGAGGTAAACACTGAAGCTTTCTTT.

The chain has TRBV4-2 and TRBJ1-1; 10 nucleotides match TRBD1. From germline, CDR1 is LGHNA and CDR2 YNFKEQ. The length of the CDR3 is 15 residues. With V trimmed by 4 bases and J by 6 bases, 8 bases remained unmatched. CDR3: CASSPRFGQGAEAFF. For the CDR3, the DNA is TGTGCCAGCAGCCCGAGGTTTGGACAGGGGGCTGAAGCTTTCTTT.

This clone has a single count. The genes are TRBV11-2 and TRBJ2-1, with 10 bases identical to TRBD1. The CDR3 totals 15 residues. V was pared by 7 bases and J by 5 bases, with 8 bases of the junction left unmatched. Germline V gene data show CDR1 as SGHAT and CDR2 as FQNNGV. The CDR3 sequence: CASTPDRGSHNEQFF. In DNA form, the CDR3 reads TGTGCCAGCACCCCGGACAGGGGGTCCCACAATGAGCAGTTCTTC.

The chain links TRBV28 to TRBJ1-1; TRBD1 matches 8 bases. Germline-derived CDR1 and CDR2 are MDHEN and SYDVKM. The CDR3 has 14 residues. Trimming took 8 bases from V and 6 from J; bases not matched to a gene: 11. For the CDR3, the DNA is TGTGCCAGCGTGGGCAGGGGGCTTAGGTCTGAAGCTTTCTTT. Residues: CASVGRGLRSEAFF.

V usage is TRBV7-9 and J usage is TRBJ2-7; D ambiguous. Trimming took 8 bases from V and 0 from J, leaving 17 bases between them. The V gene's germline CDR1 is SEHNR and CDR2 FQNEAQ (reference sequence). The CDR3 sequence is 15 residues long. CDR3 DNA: TGTGCCAGCGCCGCCGCGCGGCTCTACTCCTACGAGCAGTACTTC. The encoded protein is CASAAARLYSYEQYF.

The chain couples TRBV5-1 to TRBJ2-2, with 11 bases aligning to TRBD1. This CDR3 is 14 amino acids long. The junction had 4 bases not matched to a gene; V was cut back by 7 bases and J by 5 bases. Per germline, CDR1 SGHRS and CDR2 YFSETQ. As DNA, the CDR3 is TGCGCCAGCGGACAGGGGGCAGGAACCGGGGAGCTGTTTTTT. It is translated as CASGQGAGTGELFF.

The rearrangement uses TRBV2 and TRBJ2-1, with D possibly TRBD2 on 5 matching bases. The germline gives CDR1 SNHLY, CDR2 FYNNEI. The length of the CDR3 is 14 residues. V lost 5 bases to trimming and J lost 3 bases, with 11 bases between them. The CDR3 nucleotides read TGTGCCAGCAGTCCGGGGATGGGCTACAATGAGCAGTTCTTC. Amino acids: CASSPGMGYNEQFF.

CDR3 DNA sequence: TGCGCCAGCAGCTCCATGAGGACTAGCGGGATGAACACCGGGGAGCTGTTTTTT. As protein: CASSSMRTSGMNTGELFF. The chain has TRBV5-1 and TRBJ2-2; the match to TRBD2 covers 12 bases. The CDR3 is 18 residues long. Germline loops: CDR1 SGHRS, CDR2 YFSETQ. The ends lost 3 bases at V and 1 base at J; junction bases unmatched: 7. Looking up the rest from reference TRBV5-1 and TRBJ2-2 gives the full variable domain: KAGVTQTPRYLIKTRGQQVTLSCSPISGHRSVSWYQQTPGQGLQFLFEYFSETQRNKGNFPGRFSGRQFSNSRSEMNVSTLELGDSALYLCASSSMRTSGMNTGELFFGEGSRLTVL.

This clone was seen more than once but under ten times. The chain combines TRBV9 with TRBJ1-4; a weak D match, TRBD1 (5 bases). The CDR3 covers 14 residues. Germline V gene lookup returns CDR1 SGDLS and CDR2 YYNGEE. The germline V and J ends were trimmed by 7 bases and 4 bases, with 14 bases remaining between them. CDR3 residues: CASGRDGNNEKLFF. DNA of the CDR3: TGTGCCAGCGGTAGGGACGGAAATAATGAAAAACTGTTTTTT.

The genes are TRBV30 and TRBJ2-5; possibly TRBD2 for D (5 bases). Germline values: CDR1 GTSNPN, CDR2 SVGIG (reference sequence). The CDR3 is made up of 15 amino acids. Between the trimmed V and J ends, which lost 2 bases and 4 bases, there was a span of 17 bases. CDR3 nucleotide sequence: TGTGCCTGGAGTTCAAATGGGCGGGCTGGAGAGACCCAGTACTTC. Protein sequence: CAWSSNGRAGETQYF.

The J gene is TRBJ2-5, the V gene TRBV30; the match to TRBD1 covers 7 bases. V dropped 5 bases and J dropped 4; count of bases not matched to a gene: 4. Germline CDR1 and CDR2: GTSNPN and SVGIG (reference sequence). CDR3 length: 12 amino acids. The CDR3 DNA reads TGTGCCTGGGAAGGGGGCTCAGAGACCCAGTACTTC. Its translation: CAWEGGSETQYF.

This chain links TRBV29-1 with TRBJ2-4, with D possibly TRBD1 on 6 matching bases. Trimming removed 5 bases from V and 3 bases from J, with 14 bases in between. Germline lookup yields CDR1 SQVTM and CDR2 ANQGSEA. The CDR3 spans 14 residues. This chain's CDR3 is CSVQQGWDKNIQYF. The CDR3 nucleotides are TGCAGCGTTCAACAGGGATGGGACAAAAACATTCAGTACTTC.

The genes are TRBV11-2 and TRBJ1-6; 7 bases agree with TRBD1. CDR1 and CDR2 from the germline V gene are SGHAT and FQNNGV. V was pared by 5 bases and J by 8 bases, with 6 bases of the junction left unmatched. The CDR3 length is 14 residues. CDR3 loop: CASSRDRTHSPLHF. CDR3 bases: TGTGCCAGCAGCCGGGACAGAACGCATTCACCCCTCCACTTT.

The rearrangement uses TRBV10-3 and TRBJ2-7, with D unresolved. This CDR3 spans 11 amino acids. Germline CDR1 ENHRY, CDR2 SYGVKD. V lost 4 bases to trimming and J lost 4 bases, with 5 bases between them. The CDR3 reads CAISAEYEQYF. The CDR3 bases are TGTGCCATCAGTGCCGAATACGAGCAGTACTTC.

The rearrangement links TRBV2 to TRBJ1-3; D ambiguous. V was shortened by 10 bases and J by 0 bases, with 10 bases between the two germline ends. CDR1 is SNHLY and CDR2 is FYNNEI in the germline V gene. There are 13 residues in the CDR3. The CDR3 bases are TGTGCCAAGCAGAAAAGCTCTGGAAACACCATATATTTT. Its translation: CAKQKSSGNTIYF.

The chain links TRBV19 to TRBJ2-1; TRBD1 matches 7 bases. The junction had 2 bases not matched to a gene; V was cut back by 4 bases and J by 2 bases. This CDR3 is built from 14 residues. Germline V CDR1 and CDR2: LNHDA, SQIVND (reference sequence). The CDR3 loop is CASSTGQAYNEQFF. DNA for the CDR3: TGTGCCAGTAGTACCGGACAGGCCTACAATGAGCAGTTCTTC.